The 19 T cell receptor beta chains presented below share a single source sample, sequenced in a study of blood T cell repertoires in COVID-19. Using immunoSEQ multiplex PCR, the repertoire was profiled, and TCRdb retains in-frame clones only, with some absent. The sample records 150,000 to 200,000 clones, roughly nine tenths being singletons. Sequenced material: peripheral blood. Receptor source: a woman aged 60 to 75 with COVID-19, enrolled during active disease.

Turning to this clone: An end of the junction does not agree with germline; a read error may underlie this. The chain recombines TRBV7-7 with TRBJ2-5, with D perhaps TRBD1 (6 bases). The length of the CDR3 is 14 residues. Germline CDR1 reads SSHAT; CDR2 reads FNYEAQ (reference sequence). The CDR3 nucleotides read TGTGCTAGCAGCTTTGGACAGCTACAAGAGACCCAGTACTTC. This gives the protein CASSFGQLQETQYF.

This chain joins TRBV29-1 and TRBJ2-7, with 10 bases aligning to TRBD1. With V trimmed by 0 bases and J by 0 bases, 5 bases remained unmatched. This CDR3 is built from 16 residues. Germline V gene sequence: CDR1 SQVTM, CDR2 ANQGSEA. CDR3 amino acids: CSVEDSGQGHSYEQYF. The CDR3 bases are TGCAGCGTTGAAGATTCGGGACAGGGGCACTCCTACGAGCAGTACTTC.

The chain combines TRBV4-3 with TRBJ1-2; D ambiguous. The V gene's germline CDR1 is LGHNA and CDR2 YSLEER. V lost 4 bases to trimming and J lost 2 bases, with 8 bases between them. The CDR3 covers 13 residues. CDR3 bases: TGCGCCAGCAGCCCGGCGCGGAACTATGGCTACACCTTC. Its translation is CASSPARNYGYTF.

This clone has a single count. The rearrangement joins TRBV7-8 to TRBJ1-1, with TRBD1 as a possible D gene (6 bases). There are 13 residues in the CDR3. The V gene lost 7 bases and the J gene lost 3 bases, with 12 bases spanning the gap. Germline CDR1 is SGHVS and CDR2 is FQNEAQ. The CDR3 reads CASTLYRDTEAFF. The CDR3 DNA reads TGTGCCAGCACCCTTTACAGGGACACTGAAGCTTTCTTT. The entire variable domain, with the rest obtained from reference TRBV7-8 and TRBJ1-1, is as follows: GAGVSQSPRYKVAKRGQDVALRCDPISGHVSLFWYQQALGQGPEFLTYFQNEAQLDKSGLPSDRFFAERPEGSVSTLKIQRTQQEDSAVYLCASTLYRDTEAFFGQGTRLTVV.

The genes are TRBV24-1 and TRBJ2-2; no firm D call. The germline gives CDR1 KGHDR, CDR2 SFDVKD. The CDR3 has 15 amino acids. Trimming left V 3 bases short and J 1 base short, with 8 bases between. CDR3 region: CATSDLGLNTGELFF. The CDR3 DNA is TGTGCCACCAGTGATCTGGGCTTGAACACCGGGGAGCTGTTTTTT.

In its sample, this clone was seen once. The genes are TRBV5-6 and TRBJ1-6; 7 nucleotides match TRBD1. V trimming: 2 bases; J trimming: 9 bases; junction bases outside the gene matches: 5. From germline, CDR1 is SGHDT and CDR2 YYEEEE. The CDR3 totals 14 residues. For the CDR3, the DNA is TGTGCCAGCAGCTTCGGGACAGCGGGTTCACCCCTCCACTTT. It yields the protein CASSFGTAGSPLHF.

This chain uses TRBV9 with TRBJ2-3; 10 positions agree with TRBD2. Germline CDR1 and CDR2: SGDLS and YYNGEE. V was pared by 2 bases and J by 6 bases, with 6 bases of the junction left unmatched. CDR3 size: 15 residues. The CDR3 nucleotides are TGTGCCAGCAGCGTCTCTAGCGGGAGTAAGGATACGCAGTATTTT. Translation: CASSVSSGSKDTQYF.

The V call is TRBV4-2, the J call TRBJ2-2, with D maybe TRBD1 (6 bases). The CDR3 has 17 residues. V was shortened by 1 base and J by 0 bases, with 12 bases between the two germline ends. Germline V gene data show CDR1 as LGHNA and CDR2 as YNFKEQ. The CDR3 DNA is TGTGCCAGCAGCCAAGTTGGTCGGACAGCGAACACCGGGGAGCTGTTTTTT. It translates to CASSQVGRTANTGELFF.

The J gene is TRBJ1-2, the V gene TRBV4-1, with TRBD1 as a possible D gene (6 bases). The CDR3 loop spans 15 amino acids. Germline V lookup: CDR1 MGHRA, CDR2 YSYEKL. V was pared by 5 bases and J by 2 bases, with 15 bases between. Here the CDR3 reads CASSYRQARNYGYTF. CDR3 sequence (DNA): TGCGCCAGCAGCTACCGACAGGCGAGAAACTATGGCTACACCTTC.

CDR3 sequence: CASSLAGTSSNEQFF. The CDR3 DNA reads as TGTGCCAGCAGCTTGGCTGGGACTAGCTCCAATGAGCAGTTCTTC. The chain links TRBV5-4 to TRBJ2-1; 9 bases agree with TRBD2. Trimming at V came to 0 bases and at J to 6 bases, leaving 4 bases not matched to a gene. This CDR3 comprises 15 residues. Germline V CDR1 and CDR2: SGHNT, YYREEE (reference sequence).

The V and J genes are TRBV27 and TRBJ2-7, with D hard to call. This CDR3 is built from 14 residues. Germline V CDR1 and CDR2: MNHEY, SMNVEV (reference sequence). The V gene lost 1 base and the J gene lost 1 base, with 8 bases spanning the gap. This CDR3 is CASSLWAGSYEQYF. The CDR3 DNA reads as TGTGCCAGCAGTTTATGGGCCGGTTCCTACGAGCAGTACTTC.

This clone was detected only once. The chain carries TRBV9 and TRBJ2-6; a weak D match, TRBD2 (5 bases). The V end lost 0 bases, the J end lost 3 bases, and 10 bases lay between the germline ends. The CDR3 loop spans 16 amino acids. In germline, CDR1 is SGDLS, CDR2 YYNGEE. The CDR3 region is CASSVGSGSGANVLTF. In DNA, the CDR3 is TGTGCCAGCAGCGTAGGGTCGGGGAGTGGGGCCAACGTCCTGACTTTC.

The rearrangement links TRBV25-1 to TRBJ2-2; TRBD1 matches 9 bases. The V and J ends lost 6 bases and 5 bases, in that order; junction bases with no gene match: 4. The germline V gene encodes CDR1 MGHDK and CDR2 SYGVNS. This CDR3 contains 14 residues. CDR3 DNA: TGTGCCAGCAGGGGGACAGGGCGGACCGGGGAGCTGTTTTTT. It is translated as CASRGTGRTGELFF.

The chain links TRBV7-9 to TRBJ1-1; no firm D call. This CDR3 contains 13 residues. Per germline, CDR1 SEHNR and CDR2 FQNEAQ (reference sequence). Trimming pared 3 bases from V and 4 bases from J, leaving 9 bases between. CDR3 in amino acids: CASSLALSTEAFF. CDR3 DNA sequence: TGTGCCAGCAGCTTGGCCCTCAGCACTGAAGCTTTCTTT. Using reference TRBV7-9 and TRBJ1-1 for the parts outside the CDR3, the full variable domain is DTGVSQNPRHKITKRGQNVTFRCDPISEHNRLYWYRQTLGQGPEFLTYFQNEAQLEKSRLLSDRFSAERPKGSFSTLEIQRTEQGDSAMYLCASSLALSTEAFFGQGTRLTVV.

CDR3 amino acids: CASSRLGLSTGELFF. The CDR3 DNA reads as TGTGCCAGCAGCCGCCTGGGGCTGAGCACCGGGGAGCTGTTTTTT. The chain recombines TRBV3-1 (or the pseudogene TRBV3-2) with TRBJ2-2, with a possible D match to TRBD1 (5 bases). From germline, CDR1 is LGHDT and CDR2 YNNKEL (reference sequence). V was trimmed by 4 bases and J by 4 bases, leaving 13 bases between them. The length of the CDR3 is 15 residues.

The V and J genes are TRBV5-6 and TRBJ1-1; TRBD1 aligns across 10 bases. Unmatched junction bases numbered 7, after V lost 3 bases and J lost 5 bases. CDR3 size: 15 residues. In germline, CDR1 is SGHDT, CDR2 YYEEEE. The CDR3 spells CASSYLTGGETEAFF. CDR3 nucleotide sequence: TGTGCCAGCAGCTACCTGACAGGGGGCGAGACTGAAGCTTTCTTT. The variable domain in full, completed from reference TRBV5-6 and TRBJ1-1, reads DAGVTQSPTHLIKTRGQQVTLRCSPKSGHDTVSWYQQALGQGPQFIFQYYEEEERQRGNFPDRFSGHQFPNYSSELNVNALLLGDSALYLCASSYLTGGETEAFFGQGTRLTVV.

This clone turned up a few times. The J gene is TRBJ1-2, the V gene TRBV6-2 or TRBV6-3, with no clear D. Trimming removed 5 bases from V and 9 bases from J, with 13 bases in between. This CDR3 spans 12 amino acids. The germline gives CDR1 MNHEY, CDR2 SVGEGT. The CDR3 DNA reads TGTGCCAGCAGTGGTAGCCCGAGAAGCTACACCTTC. It yields the protein CASSGSPRSYTF.

The V call is TRBV19, the J call TRBJ2-3, with 8 bases fitting TRBD1. Germline assignment: CDR1 LNHDA and CDR2 SQIVND (reference sequence). V shed 6 bases, J shed 0 bases, and the junction held 5 bases outside the gene matches. The CDR3 is 15 amino acids. The CDR3 nucleotides are TGTGCCAGTAGCGACAGGGGTTCTAGCACAGATACGCAGTATTTT. As protein: CASSDRGSSTDTQYF. Supplemented by reference TRBV19 and TRBJ2-3, the full variable domain reads DGGITQSPKYLFRKEGQNVTLSCEQNLNHDAMYWYRQDPGQGLRLIYYSQIVNDFQKGDIAEGYSVSREKKESFPLTVTSAQKNPTAFYLCASSDRGSSTDTQYFGPGTRLTVL.

The chain has TRBV4-1 and TRBJ1-5; TRBD1 aligns across 8 bases. Germline V lookup: CDR1 MGHRA, CDR2 YSYEKL. The V and J ends lost 3 bases and 7 bases, in that order; junction bases with no gene match: 8. The CDR3 is 15 amino acids. The CDR3 is CASSHNTGGGQPQHF. The CDR3 region has the DNA TGCGCCAGCAGCCATAACACAGGGGGGGGACAGCCCCAGCATTTT.